Below, 2 T cell receptor beta chains from the same sample are listed, as sequenced in a study of OX40 agonist ivuxolimab in advanced cancers. Repertoires were generated with immunoSEQ multiplex PCR, while TCRdb's copy carries only in-frame clones and drops some. Here the sample spans under 55,000 clones, roughly nine tenths being singletons. The starting material was CD4+ or CD8+ T cells sorted from blood, obtained in a trial of the OX40 agonist ivuxolimab. These receptors were obtained from an adult with an advanced solid tumor such as melanoma, head and neck, liver or kidney cancer.

This clone was observed a few times. The chain carries TRBV19 and TRBJ1-1; D perhaps matches TRBD1 (6 bases). The length of the CDR3 is 14 residues. V lost 2 bases, J lost 2 bases, and 9 bases lay in between. Germline values: CDR1 LNHDA, CDR2 SQIVND (reference sequence). CDR3 sequence (DNA): TGTGCCAGTAGTATACAGGGACAAAACACTGAAGCTTTCTTT. Amino acids: CASSIQGQNTEAFF.

Only one count was recorded for this clone. The rearrangement uses TRBV6-5 and TRBJ2-7; D remains ambiguous. Germline V gives CDR1 MNHEY, CDR2 SVGAGI. The CDR3 runs to 11 residues. V was pared by 7 bases and J by 4 bases, with 8 bases between. The CDR3 here is CASTQRYEQYF. The CDR3 nucleotides are TGTGCCAGCACCCAGAGGTACGAGCAGTACTTC.